A selection of T cell receptor beta chains follows, all from one sample in a study of T cells in Graves' hyperthyroidism and ophthalmopathy. In TCRdb, the multiplex PCR reads were re-called with MiXCR into one record per CDR3 protein. Here the sample spans about 350,000 distinct CDR3 sequences, approximately 15% being singletons. Specimen: blood. Source of these receptors: a woman in her twenties or thirties with Graves' hyperthyroidism. CDR3s include the opening cysteine and the closing phenylalanine or tryptophan. The D gene is left open where the match is weak. Only part of the rows carry a size: once, few, many, or a class if the clone is expanded.

CDR3 protein: CASSYGGAYEQYF
CDR3 DNA: TGTGCCAGCTCTTATGGAGGGGCCTACGAGCAGTACTTC
J gene: TRBJ2-7
D gene: .
V gene: TRBV18
clone size: few

CDR3 protein: CASSLSGRTFYNEQFF
CDR3 DNA: TGTGCCAGCAGTTTATCTGGCAGGACGTTCTACAATGAGCAGTTCTTC
J gene: TRBJ2-1
D gene: .
V gene: TRBV28
clone size: many

CDR3 protein: CSARGLRDYGYTF
CDR3 DNA: TGCAGTGCTAGAGGTTTGCGGGATTATGGCTACACCTTC
J gene: TRBJ1-2
D gene: .
V gene: TRBV20-1
clone size: .

CDR3 protein: CASSPQDWYTDTQYF
CDR3 DNA: TGTGCCAGCTCACCACAGGATTGGTACACAGATACGCAGTATTTT
J gene: TRBJ2-3
D gene: .
V gene: TRBV18
clone size: few

CDR3 protein: CASSVKINTEAFF
CDR3 DNA: TGTGCCAGCAGTGTGAAGATAAACACTGAAGCTTTCTTT
J gene: TRBJ1-1
D gene: .
V gene: TRBV6-1
clone size: many

CDR3 protein: CASITEMNTEAFF
CDR3 DNA: TGTGCCAGCATTACAGAGATGAACACTGAAGCTTTCTTT
J gene: TRBJ1-1
D gene: .
V gene: TRBV2
clone size: many

CDR3 protein: CASSVEDSFNYGYTF
CDR3 DNA: TGTGCCAGCAGCGTAGAGGACAGCTTTAACTATGGCTACACCTTC
J gene: TRBJ1-2
D gene: .
V gene: TRBV9
clone size: few

CDR3 protein: CACPMGFSTDTQYF
CDR3 DNA: TGTGCCTGCCCTATGGGATTTAGCACAGATACGCAGTATTTT
J gene: TRBJ2-3
D gene: .
V gene: TRBV30
clone size: .

CDR3 protein: CASSTRGDTQYF
CDR3 DNA: TGTGCCAGTAGTACCAGGGGGGACACGCAGTATTTT
J gene: TRBJ2-3
D gene: .
V gene: TRBV19
clone size: many

CDR3 protein: CASSLGTGLSNQPQHF
CDR3 DNA: TGTGCCAGCAGCTTGGGGACAGGGCTAAGCAATCAGCCCCAGCATTTT
J gene: TRBJ1-5
D gene: TRBD1
V gene: TRBV5-6
clone size: few

CDR3 protein: CASSQDFRGTEAFF
CDR3 DNA: TGTGCCAGCAGCCAAGACTTCAGAGGGACTGAAGCTTTCTTT
J gene: TRBJ1-1
D gene: .
V gene: TRBV4-2
clone size: .

CDR3 protein: CASSEGGYQPQHF
CDR3 DNA: TGTGCCAGCAGTGAGGGGGGATATCAGCCCCAGCATTTT
J gene: TRBJ1-5
D gene: .
V gene: TRBV2
clone size: many

CDR3 protein: CASSLAGGANTGELFF
CDR3 DNA: TGTGCCAGCAGCTTAGCGGGAGGCGCGAACACCGGGGAGCTGTTTTTT
J gene: TRBJ2-2
D gene: TRBD2
V gene: TRBV11-3
clone size: few

CDR3 protein: CASSHPGTGMNTEAFF
CDR3 DNA: TGTGCCAGCAGCCACCCCGGGACAGGGATGAACACTGAAGCTTTCTTT
J gene: TRBJ1-1
D gene: TRBD1
V gene: TRBV5-5
clone size: few

CDR3 protein: CASSLVGDGAENIQYF
CDR3 DNA: TGTGCCAGCAGCTTAGTAGGCGACGGGGCAGAAAACATTCAGTACTTC
J gene: TRBJ2-4
D gene: .
V gene: TRBV7-9
clone size: few

CDR3 protein: CASSFLGLPNQPQHF
CDR3 DNA: TGTGCCAGCAGCTTCTTGGGCCTCCCTAATCAGCCCCAGCATTTT
J gene: TRBJ1-5
D gene: .
V gene: TRBV5-5
clone size: .

CDR3 protein: CASSFLSNTGELFF
CDR3 DNA: TGTGCCAGCAGTTTTCTGTCTAACACCGGGGAGCTGTTTTTT
J gene: TRBJ2-2
D gene: .
V gene: TRBV28
clone size: many

CDR3 protein: CASSGRGLTYEQYF
CDR3 DNA: TGTGCCAGCAGCGGGCGAGGTTTGACCTACGAGCAGTACTTC
J gene: TRBJ2-7
D gene: .
V gene: TRBV5-6
clone size: many

CDR3 protein: CAWFHVGTTKNYEQYF
CDR3 DNA: TGTGCCTGGTTTCACGTCGGGACTACCAAAAACTACGAGCAGTACTTC
J gene: TRBJ2-7
D gene: TRBD2
V gene: TRBV30
clone size: .

CDR3 protein: CSASGAGQGYNEQFF
CDR3 DNA: TGCAGTGCGAGCGGGGCGGGACAGGGGTACAATGAGCAGTTCTTC
J gene: TRBJ2-1
D gene: TRBD1
V gene: TRBV20-1
clone size: few